The clone carrying this TCR beta chain was counted only a few times. Its antigen is not known. V lost 5 bases to trimming and J lost 5 bases; unmatched junction nucleotides: 8. Germline V gives CDR1 MNHEY, CDR2 SMNVEV (reference sequence). This CDR3 contains 16 residues. The source of the sample is a study of T-cell memory formation after mild COVID-19. General study findings and limits: A balance of CD4 and CD8 characterized clones contracting day 15 to 85, whereas later expanders leaned CD4+.

The 5'RACE method, run with constant-segment primers, produced TCR alpha and TCR beta cDNA libraries (carrying sample barcodes and UMIs). TCRdb re-called the 5' RACE reads with MiXCR, one entry per CDR3 protein. The data hold 400,000 to 500,000 distinct CDR3 sequences, with roughly 20% observed a single time. Material for sequencing was PBMCs or a T cell subset sorted from them (not recorded which). The genes are TRBV27 and TRBJ2-1; TRBD2 matches 11 bases. The clonotype originates from an adult woman who had mild COVID-19 (a few samples of this study predate the infection). Cell type and time point are not known. The CDR3 loop is CASSPRLAGFHNEQFF. The CDR3 DNA reads as TGTGCCAGCAGTCCTCGACTAGCGGGGTTTCACAATGAGCAGTTCTTC.